This T cell receptor beta chain was found in a study of tumor and adjacent non-tumor tissue in lung cancer. The wider study: There were around eleven adenocarcinoma, a couple of squamous cell carcinoma and 1 small cell lung cancer cases. Stage I to III disease affected about ten men and about five women aged roughly 31 to 85.

Study-wide findings and caveats: Higher tumor TCR diversity was associated with shorter survival. Tumor repertoires had a smaller top 100 clone share than normal lung.

This CDR3 contains 15 residues. Trimming took 3 bases from V and 7 from J, leaving 18 bases between them. Looked up from germline, CDR1 is LGHNA and CDR2 is YNFKEQ. This sample's RNA came from whole unsorted tissue. Three rounds of nested PCR, following a modified ARM-PCR protocol, produced the TCRbeta library. TCRdb called the multiplex PCR reads again in MiXCR, with one record for every CDR3 protein. The data show 81,000 or so distinct CDR3 sequences, around 86% seen once. For this clonotype: Its antigen is still unknown.

The sample was lung tumor tissue. The clonotype originates from a woman aged 50 to 65 with non-small cell lung cancer. The V and J genes are TRBV4-2 and TRBJ1-2; D gene uncertain. This chain's CDR3 is CASSQGKAVTGGYTF. CDR3 coding DNA: TGTGCCAGCAGCCAGGGGAAAGCCGTCACCGGTGGCTACACCTTC.